This is a list of T cell receptor beta chains from one sample in a study of CD8+ T cells in alopecia areata. TCRdb keeps only in-frame clones here, not all; method: immunoSEQ multiplex PCR. The repertoire holds 65,000 to 100,000 clones, with roughly 51% as singletons. Sequenced material: NKG2D-high CD8+ T cells sorted from blood. The source is a human donor with alopecia areata. CDR3s include the opening cysteine and the closing phenylalanine or tryptophan. The order of the fields is CDR3 protein, CDR3 DNA, clone size, D gene, J gene, V gene. The D gene is left open where the match is weak. Clone size is stated in some rows and not others, as once, few, many or a class when expanded.

cdr3_aa: CASSQSLGRYNEQFF; cdr3_nt: TGCGCCAGCAGCCAATCCCTGGGACGCTACAATGAGCAGTTCTTC; clone_size: .; d_call: .; j_call: TRBJ2-1; v_call: TRBV4-1
cdr3_aa: CASLSDGDTYNEQFF; cdr3_nt: TGTGCCTCACTCAGTGACGGGGATACTTACAATGAGCAGTTCTTC; clone_size: .; d_call: .; j_call: TRBJ2-1; v_call: TRBV30
cdr3_aa: CSVEGPGTEETQYF; cdr3_nt: TGCAGCGTTGAGGGCCCCGGGACCGAAGAGACCCAGTACTTC; clone_size: few; d_call: .; j_call: TRBJ2-5; v_call: TRBV29-1
cdr3_aa: CASSRLVCLNEQFF; cdr3_nt: TGTGCCAGCAGCCGGCTAGTTTGTTTGAATGAGCAGTTCTTC; clone_size: few; d_call: .; j_call: TRBJ2-1; v_call: TRBV28
cdr3_aa: CSVGDRGGTGELFF; cdr3_nt: TGCAGCGTTGGTGACAGGGGGGGCACCGGGGAGCTGTTTTTT; clone_size: .; d_call: TRBD1; j_call: TRBJ2-2; v_call: TRBV29-1
cdr3_aa: CASDRPEGPGGTQYF; cdr3_nt: TGTGCCAGCGACAGGCCGGAGGGTCCCGGGGGGACCCAGTACTTC; clone_size: once; d_call: .; j_call: TRBJ2-5; v_call: TRBV2
cdr3_aa: CASSDYSLSGNTIYF; cdr3_nt: TGCGCCAGCAGTGATTACAGCCTCTCTGGAAACACCATATATTTT; clone_size: few; d_call: .; j_call: TRBJ1-3; v_call: TRBV10-2
cdr3_aa: CSALLDGNTIYF; cdr3_nt: TGCAGCGCACTATTAGATGGAAACACCATATATTTT; clone_size: .; d_call: .; j_call: TRBJ1-3; v_call: TRBV29-1
cdr3_aa: CASSLGRSSYEQYF; cdr3_nt: TGTGCCAGCAGCTTGGGCAGATCCTCCTACGAGCAGTACTTC; clone_size: .; d_call: .; j_call: TRBJ2-7; v_call: TRBV5-6
cdr3_aa: CASSLGTHNEQFF; cdr3_nt: TGTGCCAGCAGCCTCGGGACTCACAATGAGCAGTTCTTC; clone_size: .; d_call: .; j_call: TRBJ2-1; v_call: TRBV14
cdr3_aa: CAWSNKNIYEQYF; cdr3_nt: TGTGCCTGGAGTAATAAGAATATCTACGAGCAGTACTTC; clone_size: .; d_call: .; j_call: TRBJ2-7; v_call: TRBV30
cdr3_aa: CASRRGGENIQYF; cdr3_nt: TGTGCCAGTAGAAGAGGGGGCGAAAACATTCAGTACTTC; clone_size: .; d_call: TRBD1; j_call: TRBJ2-4; v_call: TRBV19
cdr3_aa: CASSPSGTSNQPQHF; cdr3_nt: TGTGCCAGCAGCCCCTCCGGGACGTCGAACCAGCCCCAGCATTTT; clone_size: .; d_call: .; j_call: TRBJ1-5; v_call: TRBV7-9
cdr3_aa: CSAEGTAGNYEQYF; cdr3_nt: TGCAGCGCCGAGGGGACAGCGGGGAACTACGAGCAGTACTTC; clone_size: few; d_call: .; j_call: TRBJ2-7; v_call: TRBV29-1
cdr3_aa: CAWSVLGESNQPQHF; cdr3_nt: TGTGCCTGGAGTGTACTCGGGGAAAGCAATCAGCCCCAGCATTTT; clone_size: .; d_call: .; j_call: TRBJ1-5; v_call: TRBV30
cdr3_aa: CASSLQLGGPGELFF; cdr3_nt: TGTGCCAGCAGTTTACAATTGGGGGGTCCCGGGGAGCTGTTTTTT; clone_size: .; d_call: .; j_call: TRBJ2-2; v_call: TRBV28
cdr3_aa: CASSQEMWTSGRIAYEQYF; cdr3_nt: TGTGCCAGCAGCCAAGAAATGTGGACTAGCGGGAGGATCGCCTACGAGCAGTACTTC; clone_size: .; d_call: TRBD2; j_call: TRBJ2-7; v_call: TRBV4-2
cdr3_aa: CASSSAGQGIDYGYTF; cdr3_nt: TGTGCCAGCAGCTCCGCCGGACAGGGGATAGACTATGGCTACACCTTC; clone_size: .; d_call: TRBD1; j_call: TRBJ1-2; v_call: TRBV7-8
cdr3_aa: CASSLNAGELFF; cdr3_nt: TGTGCCAGCAGTTTAAACGCCGGGGAGCTGTTTTTT; clone_size: few; d_call: .; j_call: TRBJ2-2; v_call: TRBV6-6
cdr3_aa: CSSTGTGRYSEQFF; cdr3_nt: TGCAGCTCCACCGGGACAGGGCGATATAGTGAGCAGTTCTTC; clone_size: .; d_call: TRBD1; j_call: TRBJ2-1; v_call: TRBV29-1
cdr3_aa: CSATSAGNSGANVLTF; cdr3_nt: TGCAGCGCCACGTCGGCGGGAAACTCTGGGGCCAACGTCCTGACTTTC; clone_size: few; d_call: .; j_call: TRBJ2-6; v_call: TRBV29-1
cdr3_aa: CASSYRETQYF; cdr3_nt: TGTGCCAGCAGTTATAGGGAGACCCAGTACTTC; clone_size: .; d_call: .; j_call: TRBJ2-5; v_call: TRBV27
cdr3_aa: CASSLTTDEQYF; cdr3_nt: TGTGCCAGCAGCCTGACTACCGACGAGCAGTACTTC; clone_size: .; d_call: .; j_call: TRBJ2-7; v_call: TRBV7-9
cdr3_aa: CASSQESQYEQYF; cdr3_nt: TGTGCCAGCAGCCAAGAGTCCCAGTACGAGCAGTACTTC; clone_size: .; d_call: .; j_call: TRBJ2-7; v_call: TRBV4-2
cdr3_aa: CATAILGRSYEQYF; cdr3_nt: TGTGCCACCGCAATTCTCGGTCGCTCCTACGAGCAGTACTTC; clone_size: .; d_call: .; j_call: TRBJ2-7; v_call: TRBV27
cdr3_aa: CASSQRGDEAFF; cdr3_nt: TGTGCCAGCAGCCAAAGAGGGGATGAAGCTTTCTTT; clone_size: .; d_call: .; j_call: TRBJ1-1; v_call: TRBV9
cdr3_aa: CASSQDHGTAYLNTEAFF; cdr3_nt: TGCGCCAGCAGCCAAGATCATGGGACAGCCTACCTGAACACTGAAGCTTTCTTT; clone_size: .; d_call: TRBD1; j_call: TRBJ1-1; v_call: TRBV4-1
cdr3_aa: CASRQATGAYEQYF; cdr3_nt: TGTGCCAGCAGGCAAGCGACAGGGGCCTACGAGCAGTACTTC; clone_size: few; d_call: TRBD1; j_call: TRBJ2-7; v_call: TRBV2
cdr3_aa: CASSPGLAETQYF; cdr3_nt: TGTGCCAGCAGTCCCGGACTAGCGGAGACCCAGTACTTC; clone_size: .; d_call: TRBD2; j_call: TRBJ2-5; v_call: TRBV28
cdr3_aa: CSVDQGSSSGANVLTF; cdr3_nt: TGCAGCGTTGACCAGGGATCGAGCTCTGGGGCCAACGTCCTGACTTTC; clone_size: few; d_call: .; j_call: TRBJ2-6; v_call: TRBV29-1
cdr3_aa: CASSLGSTQPQHF; cdr3_nt: TGTGCCAGCAGCTTGGGCTCTACTCAGCCCCAGCATTTT; clone_size: .; d_call: .; j_call: TRBJ1-5; v_call: TRBV5-6
cdr3_aa: CAWSVVQEQFF; cdr3_nt: TGTGCCTGGAGTGTAGTGCAGGAGCAGTTCTTC; clone_size: few; d_call: .; j_call: TRBJ2-1; v_call: TRBV30
cdr3_aa: CASSEGGTLNEQYF; cdr3_nt: TGTGCCAGCAGTGAAGGGGGGACTCTAAACGAGCAGTACTTC; clone_size: .; d_call: .; j_call: TRBJ2-7; v_call: TRBV2
cdr3_aa: CASRSGSGYTF; cdr3_nt: TGTGCCAGCAGATCGGGGTCTGGCTACACCTTC; clone_size: .; d_call: .; j_call: TRBJ1-2; v_call: TRBV9
cdr3_aa: CASSPGGGYYGYTF; cdr3_nt: TGTGCCAGCAGCCCGGGTGGGGGGTACTATGGCTACACCTTC; clone_size: .; d_call: .; j_call: TRBJ1-2; v_call: TRBV7-9
cdr3_aa: CSVEGQGAEETQYF; cdr3_nt: TGCAGCGTTGAGGGGCAGGGGGCGGAAGAGACCCAGTACTTC; clone_size: few; d_call: TRBD1; j_call: TRBJ2-5; v_call: TRBV29-1
cdr3_aa: CASSYLQTQYF; cdr3_nt: TGTGCCAGCAGTTATCTTCAGACCCAGTACTTC; clone_size: .; d_call: .; j_call: TRBJ2-5; v_call: TRBV27
cdr3_aa: CASSPGRGPPQETQYF; cdr3_nt: TGTGCCAGCAGCCCCGGGAGGGGTCCCCCTCAAGAGACCCAGTACTTC; clone_size: .; d_call: TRBD2; j_call: TRBJ2-5; v_call: TRBV11-3
cdr3_aa: CASSLLVSYNEQFF; cdr3_nt: TGTGCCAGCAGTTTACTAGTATCCTACAATGAGCAGTTCTTC; clone_size: few; d_call: .; j_call: TRBJ2-1; v_call: TRBV28
cdr3_aa: CASRPDNYGYTF; cdr3_nt: TGTGCCAGCAGACCGGATAACTATGGCTACACCTTC; clone_size: .; d_call: .; j_call: TRBJ1-2; v_call: TRBV2
cdr3_aa: CASSQGSYEQYF; cdr3_nt: TGCGCCAGCAGCCAGGGCTCCTACGAGCAGTACTTC; clone_size: .; d_call: .; j_call: TRBJ2-7; v_call: TRBV5-1
cdr3_aa: CASSPGGGMGETQYF; cdr3_nt: TGTGCCAGCAGCCCGGGAGGGGGCATGGGAGAGACCCAGTACTTC; clone_size: .; d_call: .; j_call: TRBJ2-5; v_call: TRBV5-4
cdr3_aa: CASSTWDRSNEQYF; cdr3_nt: TGTGCCAGCAGCACGTGGGACAGGTCTAACGAGCAGTACTTC; clone_size: .; d_call: TRBD1; j_call: TRBJ2-7; v_call: TRBV7-9
cdr3_aa: CATTYLGNTIYF; cdr3_nt: TGTGCCACCACGTATCTTGGAAACACCATATATTTT; clone_size: .; d_call: .; j_call: TRBJ1-3; v_call: TRBV6-6
cdr3_aa: CASVGRGAEAFF; cdr3_nt: TGTGCCAGCGTCGGGAGGGGCGCTGAAGCTTTCTTT; clone_size: .; d_call: .; j_call: TRBJ1-1; v_call: TRBV27
cdr3_aa: CASRKYSTDTQYF; cdr3_nt: TGTGCCAGCAGAAAGTACAGCACAGATACGCAGTATTTT; clone_size: .; d_call: .; j_call: TRBJ2-3; v_call: TRBV5-4
cdr3_aa: CASSTTGTLSYEQYF; cdr3_nt: TGTGCCAGCAGCACGACCGGGACACTCTCCTACGAGCAGTACTTC; clone_size: few; d_call: .; j_call: TRBJ2-7; v_call: TRBV7-6
cdr3_aa: CSVEEYNEQFF; cdr3_nt: TGCAGCGTTGAAGAATACAATGAGCAGTTCTTC; clone_size: .; d_call: .; j_call: TRBJ2-1; v_call: TRBV29-1
cdr3_aa: CASSAAGGHEQYF; cdr3_nt: TGTGCCAGTAGTGCGGCAGGGGGTCACGAGCAGTACTTC; clone_size: few; d_call: TRBD1; j_call: TRBJ2-7; v_call: TRBV19
cdr3_aa: CASSLATEAFF; cdr3_nt: TGTGCCAGCAGCTTAGCCACTGAAGCTTTCTTT; clone_size: .; d_call: .; j_call: TRBJ1-1; v_call: TRBV7-9